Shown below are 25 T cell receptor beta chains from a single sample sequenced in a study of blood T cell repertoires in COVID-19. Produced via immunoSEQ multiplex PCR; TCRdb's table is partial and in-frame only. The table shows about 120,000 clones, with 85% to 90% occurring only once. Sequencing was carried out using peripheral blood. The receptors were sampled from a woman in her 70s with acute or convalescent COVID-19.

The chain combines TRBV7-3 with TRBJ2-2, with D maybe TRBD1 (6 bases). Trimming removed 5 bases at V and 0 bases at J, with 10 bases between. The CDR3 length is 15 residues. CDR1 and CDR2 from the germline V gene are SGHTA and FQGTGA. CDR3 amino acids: CASSPDSANTGELFF. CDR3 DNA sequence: TGTGCCAGCAGCCCGGACAGCGCGAACACCGGGGAGCTGTTTTTT.

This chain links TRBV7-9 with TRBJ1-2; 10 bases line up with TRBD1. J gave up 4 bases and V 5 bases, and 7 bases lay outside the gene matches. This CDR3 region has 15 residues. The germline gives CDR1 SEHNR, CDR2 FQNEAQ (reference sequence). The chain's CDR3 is CASSRDRGRSYGYTF. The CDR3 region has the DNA TGTGCCAGCAGCCGAGACAGGGGGCGTTCCTATGGCTACACCTTC.

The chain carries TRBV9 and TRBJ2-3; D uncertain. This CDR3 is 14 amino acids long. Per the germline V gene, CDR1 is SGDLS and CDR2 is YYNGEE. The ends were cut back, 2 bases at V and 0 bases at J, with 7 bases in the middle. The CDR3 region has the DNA TGTGCCAGCAGCGTGTCCTCTAGCACAGATACGCAGTATTTT. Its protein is CASSVSSSTDTQYF.

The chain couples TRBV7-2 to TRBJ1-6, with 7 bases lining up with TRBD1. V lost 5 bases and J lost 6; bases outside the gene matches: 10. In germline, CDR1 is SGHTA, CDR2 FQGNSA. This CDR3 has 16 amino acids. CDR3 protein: CASSRPRGQFNSPLHF. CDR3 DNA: TGTGCCAGCAGCCGTCCGAGGGGGCAGTTTAATTCACCCCTCCACTTT. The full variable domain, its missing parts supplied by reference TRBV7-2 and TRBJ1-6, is GAGVSQSPSNKVTEKGKDVELRCDPISGHTALYWYRQSLGQGLEFLIYFQGNSAPDKSGLPSDRFSAERTGGSVSTLTIQRTQQEDSAVYLCASSRPRGQFNSPLHFGNGTRLTVT.

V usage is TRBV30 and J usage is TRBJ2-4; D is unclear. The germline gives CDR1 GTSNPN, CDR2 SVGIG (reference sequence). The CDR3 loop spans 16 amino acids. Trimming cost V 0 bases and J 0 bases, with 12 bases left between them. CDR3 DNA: TGTGCCTGGAGTGTCCCGAAAACAATAGCCAAAAACATTCAGTACTTC. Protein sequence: CAWSVPKTIAKNIQYF.

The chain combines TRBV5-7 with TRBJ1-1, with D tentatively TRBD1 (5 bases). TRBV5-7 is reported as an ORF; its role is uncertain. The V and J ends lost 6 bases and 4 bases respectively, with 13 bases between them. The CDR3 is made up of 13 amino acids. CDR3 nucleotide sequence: TGTGCCAGCACCCCTCGCGGGGGCACTGAAGCTTTCTTT. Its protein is CASTPRGGTEAFF.

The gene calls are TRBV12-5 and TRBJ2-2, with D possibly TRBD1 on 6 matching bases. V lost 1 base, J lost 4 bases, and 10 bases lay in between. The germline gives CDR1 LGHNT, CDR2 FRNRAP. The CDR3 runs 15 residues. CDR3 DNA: TGTGCTAGTGGTTTGGGGCAGGGGTCCACCGGGGAGCTGTTTTTT. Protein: CASGLGQGSTGELFF.

CDR3 sequence: CASRETGVNQPQHF. For the CDR3, the DNA is TGTGCCAGCAGGGAGACAGGAGTCAATCAGCCCCAGCATTTT. The V and J genes are TRBV27 and TRBJ1-5, with D possibly TRBD1 on 6 matching bases. V was shortened by 6 bases and J by 3 bases, with 12 bases between the two germline ends. Looked up from germline, CDR1 is MNHEY and CDR2 is SMNVEV (reference sequence). This CDR3 comprises 14 residues.

The CDR3 coding sequence is TGTGCCAGCGGTCTCAGGTTTAGCACTGAAGCTTTCTTT. This gives the protein CASGLRFSTEAFF. V gene TRBV6-5 combines with J gene TRBJ1-1; D is ambiguous. The germline V gene encodes CDR1 MNHEY and CDR2 SVGAGI. The CDR3 is made up of 13 amino acids. Trimming took off 8 bases at V and 4 bases at J, with 14 bases between the two ends.

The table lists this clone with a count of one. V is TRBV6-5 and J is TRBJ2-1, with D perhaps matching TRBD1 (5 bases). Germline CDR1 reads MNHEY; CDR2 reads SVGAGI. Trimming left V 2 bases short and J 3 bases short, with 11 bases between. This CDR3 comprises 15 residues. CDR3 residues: CASSYMQGIYNEQFF. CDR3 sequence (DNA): TGTGCCAGCAGTTACATGCAGGGAATCTACAATGAGCAGTTCTTC.

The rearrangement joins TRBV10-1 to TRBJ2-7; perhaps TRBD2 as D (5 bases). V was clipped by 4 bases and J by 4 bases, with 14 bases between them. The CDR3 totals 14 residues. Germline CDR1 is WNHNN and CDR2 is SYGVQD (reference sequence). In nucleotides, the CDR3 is TGCGCCAGCAGTGCCGTGACGGGAACTTACGAGCAGTACTTC. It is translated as CASSAVTGTYEQYF.

CDR3 loop: CASSSTPGTQETQYF. The CDR3 DNA reads as TGCGCCAGCAGCTCCACCCCCGGGACTCAAGAGACCCAGTACTTC. The V and J genes are TRBV5-1 and TRBJ2-5; perhaps TRBD2 as D (6 bases). Trimming took 3 bases from V and 2 from J, leaving 14 bases between them. The CDR3 runs to 15 residues. The V gene's germline CDR1 is SGHRS and CDR2 YFSETQ.

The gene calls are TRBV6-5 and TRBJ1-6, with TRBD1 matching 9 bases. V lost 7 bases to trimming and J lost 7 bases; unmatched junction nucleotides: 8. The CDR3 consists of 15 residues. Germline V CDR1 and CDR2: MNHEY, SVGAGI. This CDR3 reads CASNTFGQGNSPLHF. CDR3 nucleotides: TGTGCCAGCAACACGTTTGGACAGGGGAATTCACCCCTCCACTTT.

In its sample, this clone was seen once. The CDR3 reads CVRSSSLATPYEQYF. The CDR3 bases are TGTGTCAGAAGCTCGAGTCTAGCGACCCCCTACGAGCAGTACTTC. This sequence joins TRBV7-5 and TRBJ2-7; the DNA was not used to check the table's D call, TRBD2. TRBV7-5 is a listed pseudogene. CDR3 length: 15 residues.

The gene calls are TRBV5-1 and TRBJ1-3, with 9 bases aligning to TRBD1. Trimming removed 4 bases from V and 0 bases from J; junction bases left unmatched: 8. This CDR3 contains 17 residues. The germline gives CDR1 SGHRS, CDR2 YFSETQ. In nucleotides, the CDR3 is TGCGCCAGCAGCATAGGGGACAGGGACAGCTCTGGAAACACCATATATTTT. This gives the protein CASSIGDRDSSGNTIYF.

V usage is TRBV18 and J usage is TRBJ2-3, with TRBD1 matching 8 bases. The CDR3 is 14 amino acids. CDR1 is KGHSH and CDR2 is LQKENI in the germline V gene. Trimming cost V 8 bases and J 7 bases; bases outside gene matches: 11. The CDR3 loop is CASTRQGPTNTQYF. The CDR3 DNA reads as TGTGCCAGCACTCGACAGGGGCCCACCAATACGCAGTATTTT.

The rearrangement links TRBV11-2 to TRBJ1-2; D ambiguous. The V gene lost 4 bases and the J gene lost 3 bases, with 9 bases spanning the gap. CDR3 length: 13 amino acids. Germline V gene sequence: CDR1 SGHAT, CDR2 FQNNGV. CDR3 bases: TGTGCCAGCAGCTCACCTCCGGACTATGGCTACACCTTC. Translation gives CASSSPPDYGYTF. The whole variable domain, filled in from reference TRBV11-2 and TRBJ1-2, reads EAGVAQSPRYKIIEKRQSVAFWCNPISGHATLYWYQQILGQGPKLLIQFQNNGVVDDSQLPKDRFSAERLKGVDSTLKIQPAKLEDSAVYLCASSSPPDYGYTFGSGTRLTVV.

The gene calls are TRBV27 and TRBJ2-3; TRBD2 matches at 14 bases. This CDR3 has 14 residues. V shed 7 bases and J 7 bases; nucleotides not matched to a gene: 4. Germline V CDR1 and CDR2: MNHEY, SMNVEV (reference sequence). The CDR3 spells CASTWTSGGNTQYF. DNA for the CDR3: TGTGCCAGCACCTGGACTAGCGGGGGGAATACGCAGTATTTT.

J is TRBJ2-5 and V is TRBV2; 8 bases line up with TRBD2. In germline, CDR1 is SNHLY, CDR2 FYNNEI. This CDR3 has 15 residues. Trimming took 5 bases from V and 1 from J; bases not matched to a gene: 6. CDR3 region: CASSYISGVQETQYF. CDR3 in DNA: TGTGCCAGCAGTTATATTAGCGGGGTCCAAGAGACCCAGTACTTC.

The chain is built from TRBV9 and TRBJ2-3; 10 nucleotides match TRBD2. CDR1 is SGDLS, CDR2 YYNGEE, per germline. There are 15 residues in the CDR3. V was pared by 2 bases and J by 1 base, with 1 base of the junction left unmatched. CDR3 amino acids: CASSVTSGGTDTQYF. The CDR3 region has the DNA TGTGCCAGCAGCGTCACTAGCGGGGGCACAGATACGCAGTATTTT.

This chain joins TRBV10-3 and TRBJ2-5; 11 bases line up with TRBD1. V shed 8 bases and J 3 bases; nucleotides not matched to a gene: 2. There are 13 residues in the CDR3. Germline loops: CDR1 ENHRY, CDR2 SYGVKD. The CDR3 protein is CAIRTGGEETQYF. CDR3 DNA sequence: TGTGCCATCCGGACAGGGGGCGAAGAGACCCAGTACTTC.

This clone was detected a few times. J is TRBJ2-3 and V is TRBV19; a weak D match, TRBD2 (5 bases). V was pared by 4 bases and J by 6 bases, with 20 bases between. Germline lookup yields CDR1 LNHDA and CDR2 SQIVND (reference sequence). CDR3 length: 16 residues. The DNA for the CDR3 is TGTGCCAGTAGTACCCCGGGGTCTGCGGCGGCGGATACGCAGTATTTT. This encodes CASSTPGSAAADTQYF.

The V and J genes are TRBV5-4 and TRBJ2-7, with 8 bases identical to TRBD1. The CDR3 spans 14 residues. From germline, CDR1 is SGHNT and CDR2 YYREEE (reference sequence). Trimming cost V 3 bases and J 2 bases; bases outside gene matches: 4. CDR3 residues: CASSSQGAAYEQYF. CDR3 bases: TGTGCCAGCAGCTCCCAGGGGGCGGCCTACGAGCAGTACTTC.

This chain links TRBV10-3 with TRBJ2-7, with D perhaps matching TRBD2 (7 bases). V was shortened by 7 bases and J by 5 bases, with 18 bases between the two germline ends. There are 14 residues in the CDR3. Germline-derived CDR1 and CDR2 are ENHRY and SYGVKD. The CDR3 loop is CAITGGAGSNEQYF. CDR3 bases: TGTGCCATCACTGGGGGGGCAGGGTCCAACGAGCAGTACTTC.

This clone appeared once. The CDR3 nucleotides are TGTGCCAGCAGCTCGTCGACAGGTATTGGGCAGCCCCAGCATTTT. Translated: CASSSSTGIGQPQHF. V usage is TRBV7-9 and J usage is TRBJ1-5, with D possibly matching TRBD1 (6 bases). Germline-derived CDR1 and CDR2 are SEHNR and FQNEAQ (reference sequence). This CDR3 contains 15 residues. Between the trimmed V and J ends, which lost 4 bases and 7 bases, there was a span of 17 bases.